These T cell receptor beta chains were read from a single sample in a study of OX40 agonist ivuxolimab in advanced cancers. Sequenced by immunoSEQ multiplex PCR; TCRdb stores in-frame clones only, minus some. The repertoire holds tens of thousands of clones, with roughly nine tenths as singletons. Sequenced material: CD4+ or CD8+ T cells sorted from blood, taken in a trial of the OX40 agonist ivuxolimab. Receptors originate from an adult with an advanced solid tumor such as melanoma, head and neck, liver or kidney cancer. The CDR3 runs from the conserved cysteine through the conserved F or W. A D gene is named only where the DNA matches it firmly. The size field is filled for only some rows; it gives once, few, many or a size class.

j_call: TRBJ2-1; clone_size: -; v_call: TRBV10-3; d_call: TRBD2; cdr3_aa: CAHSAGTSGSNEQFF; cdr3_nt: TGTGCCCATAGCGCCGGGACTAGCGGCTCAAATGAGCAGTTCTTC
j_call: TRBJ2-2; clone_size: -; v_call: TRBV28; d_call: TRBD1; cdr3_aa: CASSSPDRDGGELFF; cdr3_nt: TGTGCCAGCAGTTCACCGGACAGGGACGGCGGGGAGCTGTTTTTT
j_call: TRBJ1-1; clone_size: -; v_call: TRBV7-2; d_call: TRBD1; cdr3_aa: CASSLGRDRALMNTEAFF; cdr3_nt: TGTGCCAGCAGCTTAGGTCGCGACAGGGCCTTAATGAACACTGAAGCTTTCTTT
j_call: TRBJ1-1; clone_size: -; v_call: TRBV6-5; d_call: TRBD1; cdr3_aa: CASSYSVDRLNTEAFF; cdr3_nt: TGTGCCAGCAGTTACTCGGTGGACAGGCTGAACACTGAAGCTTTCTTT
j_call: TRBJ2-5; clone_size: -; v_call: TRBV7-2; d_call: -; cdr3_aa: CASRRGGNQETQYF; cdr3_nt: TGTGCCAGCAGGCGGGGCGGGAACCAAGAGACCCAGTACTTC
j_call: TRBJ1-5; clone_size: -; v_call: TRBV27; d_call: TRBD1; cdr3_aa: CASRDREYQPQHF; cdr3_nt: TGTGCCAGCCGAGACAGGGAGTACCAGCCCCAGCATTTT
j_call: TRBJ2-5; clone_size: -; v_call: TRBV28; d_call: -; cdr3_aa: CASSLGLPQETQYF; cdr3_nt: TGTGCCAGCAGTCTGGGACTCCCACAAGAGACCCAGTACTTC
j_call: TRBJ2-3; clone_size: -; v_call: TRBV4-3; d_call: TRBD2; cdr3_aa: CASSQRGASTDTQYF; cdr3_nt: TGCGCCAGCAGCCAGCGGGGGGCCTCCACAGATACGCAGTATTTT
j_call: TRBJ1-5; clone_size: -; v_call: TRBV19; d_call: -; cdr3_aa: CASGGVGQPQHF; cdr3_nt: TGTGCCAGTGGGGGGGTGGGTCAGCCCCAGCATTTT
j_call: TRBJ2-1; clone_size: -; v_call: TRBV5-1; d_call: -; cdr3_aa: CASSFYDREEQFF; cdr3_nt: TGCGCCAGCAGCTTTTACGACAGAGAGGAGCAGTTCTTC
j_call: TRBJ2-7; clone_size: -; v_call: TRBV14; d_call: TRBD1; cdr3_aa: CASSSRQGRSYEQYF; cdr3_nt: TGTGCCAGCAGCTCGCGACAGGGCAGGAGCTACGAGCAGTACTTC
j_call: TRBJ1-2; clone_size: once; v_call: TRBV10-2; d_call: -; cdr3_aa: CASTGQNYGYTF; cdr3_nt: TGCGCCAGCACTGGACAGAACTATGGCTACACCTTC
j_call: TRBJ2-5; clone_size: -; v_call: TRBV27; d_call: TRBD1; cdr3_aa: CASSRRTGGQTQYF; cdr3_nt: TGTGCCAGCAGTCGACGGACAGGGGGCCAGACCCAGTACTTC
j_call: TRBJ1-6; clone_size: few; v_call: TRBV5-1; d_call: TRBD1; cdr3_aa: CASSLEGQGSSYNSPLHF; cdr3_nt: TGCGCCAGCAGCTTGGAGGGACAGGGGAGCTCCTATAATTCACCCCTCCACTTT
j_call: TRBJ1-6; clone_size: few; v_call: TRBV6-5; d_call: -; cdr3_aa: CASRPLWGEDSPLHF; cdr3_nt: TGTGCCAGCAGGCCTCTCTGGGGGGAGGATTCACCCCTCCACTTT
j_call: TRBJ2-3; clone_size: -; v_call: TRBV11-2; d_call: -; cdr3_aa: CASSLDPSTDTQYF; cdr3_nt: TGTGCCAGCAGCTTAGATCCCAGCACAGATACGCAGTATTTT
j_call: TRBJ1-5; clone_size: -; v_call: TRBV28; d_call: -; cdr3_aa: CASSISNQPQHF; cdr3_nt: TGTGCCAGCAGCATATCCAATCAGCCCCAGCATTTT
j_call: TRBJ2-2; clone_size: -; v_call: TRBV15; d_call: -; cdr3_aa: CATSRGPFTGELFF; cdr3_nt: TGTGCCACCAGCAGAGGGCCTTTCACCGGGGAGCTGTTTTTT
j_call: TRBJ1-2; clone_size: -; v_call: TRBV28; d_call: -; cdr3_aa: CASSLRLGFGYTF; cdr3_nt: TGTGCCAGCAGTTTACGGTTAGGGTTTGGCTACACCTTC
j_call: TRBJ2-1; clone_size: -; v_call: TRBV7-9; d_call: -; cdr3_aa: CASSGTYSYNEQFF; cdr3_nt: TGTGCCAGCAGCGGGACTTACTCCTACAATGAGCAGTTCTTC
j_call: TRBJ1-6; clone_size: -; v_call: TRBV21-1; d_call: -; cdr3_aa: CASSKVIGTLGGDRSPLHF; cdr3_nt: TGTGCCAGCAGCAAAGTTATTGGGACTTTGGGAGGGGATCGCTCACCCCTCCACTTT
j_call: TRBJ1-2; clone_size: -; v_call: TRBV5-5; d_call: TRBD1; cdr3_aa: CASSPGQGYGYTF; cdr3_nt: TGTGCCAGCAGCCCGGGACAGGGATATGGCTACACCTTC
j_call: TRBJ2-1; clone_size: -; v_call: TRBV2; d_call: TRBD2; cdr3_aa: CASRERLAGGSSYNEQFF; cdr3_nt: TGTGCCAGCAGGGAGAGACTAGCGGGGGGGTCCTCCTACAATGAGCAGTTCTTC
j_call: TRBJ2-5; clone_size: -; v_call: TRBV5-6; d_call: -; cdr3_aa: CASSLGRETQYF; cdr3_nt: TGTGCCAGCAGCTTGGGGAGAGAGACCCAGTACTTC
j_call: TRBJ1-6; clone_size: once; v_call: TRBV5-6; d_call: -; cdr3_aa: CASTYGSDSPLHF; cdr3_nt: TGTGCCAGCACCTATGGGTCTGACTCACCCCTCCACTTT